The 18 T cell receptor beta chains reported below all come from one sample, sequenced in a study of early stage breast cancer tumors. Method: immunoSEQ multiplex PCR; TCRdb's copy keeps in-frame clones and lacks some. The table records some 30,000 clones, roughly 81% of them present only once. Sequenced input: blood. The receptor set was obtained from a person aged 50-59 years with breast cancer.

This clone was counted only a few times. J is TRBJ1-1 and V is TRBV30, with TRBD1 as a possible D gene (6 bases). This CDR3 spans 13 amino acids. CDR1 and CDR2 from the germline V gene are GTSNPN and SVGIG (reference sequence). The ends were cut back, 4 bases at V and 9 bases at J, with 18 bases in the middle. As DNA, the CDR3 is TGTGCCTGGACAGGACAGTTAATTCAAAAAGCTTTCTTT. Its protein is CAWTGQLIQKAFF.

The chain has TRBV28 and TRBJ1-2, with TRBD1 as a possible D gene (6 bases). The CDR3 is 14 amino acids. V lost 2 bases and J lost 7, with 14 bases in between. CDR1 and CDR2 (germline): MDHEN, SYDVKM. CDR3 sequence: CASSLGGGLGGYTF. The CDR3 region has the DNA TGTGCCAGCAGTTTAGGAGGGGGATTAGGTGGCTACACCTTC.

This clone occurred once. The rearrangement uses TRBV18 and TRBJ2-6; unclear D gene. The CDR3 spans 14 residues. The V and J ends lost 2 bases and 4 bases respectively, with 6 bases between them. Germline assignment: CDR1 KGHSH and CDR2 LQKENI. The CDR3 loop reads CASSPGVGANVLTF. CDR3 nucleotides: TGTGCCAGCTCACCAGGGGTGGGGGCCAACGTCCTGACTTTC.

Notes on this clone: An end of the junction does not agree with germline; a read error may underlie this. The CDR3 region is CASTPTGITEALF. The CDR3 DNA is TGTGCCAGCACCCCGACAGGGATCACTGAAGCTCTCTTT. The chain couples TRBV6-6 to TRBJ1-1, with TRBD1 identical over 7 bases. Per the germline V gene, CDR1 is MNHNY and CDR2 is SVGAGI (reference sequence). The CDR3 covers 13 residues.

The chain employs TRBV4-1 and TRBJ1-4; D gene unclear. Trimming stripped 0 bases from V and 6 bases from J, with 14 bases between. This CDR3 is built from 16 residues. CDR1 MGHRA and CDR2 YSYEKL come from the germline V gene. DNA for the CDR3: TGCGCCAGCAGCCAAGATGAGGGTAGGAAGTATGAAAAACTGTTTTTT. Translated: CASSQDEGRKYEKLFF.

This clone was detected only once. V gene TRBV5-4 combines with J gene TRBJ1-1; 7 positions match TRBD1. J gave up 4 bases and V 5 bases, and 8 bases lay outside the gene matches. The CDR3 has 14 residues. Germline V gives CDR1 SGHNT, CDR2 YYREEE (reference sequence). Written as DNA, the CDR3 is TGTGCCAGCAGTCGACAGGGCCAGAGCACTGAAGCTTTCTTT. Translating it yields CASSRQGQSTEAFF. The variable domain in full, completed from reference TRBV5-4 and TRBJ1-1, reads ETGVTQSPTHLIKTRGQQVTLRCSSQSGHNTVSWYQQALGQGPQFIFQYYREEENGRGNFPPRFSGLQFPNYSSELNVNALELDDSALYLCASSRQGQSTEAFFGQGTRLTVV.

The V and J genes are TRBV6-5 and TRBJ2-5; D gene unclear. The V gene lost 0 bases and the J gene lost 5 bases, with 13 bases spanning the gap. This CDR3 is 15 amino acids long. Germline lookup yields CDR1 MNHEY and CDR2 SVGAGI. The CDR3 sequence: CASSYSRQIGETQYF. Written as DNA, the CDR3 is TGTGCCAGCAGTTACTCCAGGCAGATAGGGGAGACCCAGTACTTC.

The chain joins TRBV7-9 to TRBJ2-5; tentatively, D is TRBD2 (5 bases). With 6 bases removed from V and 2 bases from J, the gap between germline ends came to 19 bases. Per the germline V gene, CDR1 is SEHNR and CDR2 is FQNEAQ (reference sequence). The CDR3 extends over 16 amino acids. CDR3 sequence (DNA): TGTGCCAGCAGGGCCCTATTTTGGGAGAAACAAGAGACCCAGTACTTC. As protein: CASRALFWEKQETQYF.

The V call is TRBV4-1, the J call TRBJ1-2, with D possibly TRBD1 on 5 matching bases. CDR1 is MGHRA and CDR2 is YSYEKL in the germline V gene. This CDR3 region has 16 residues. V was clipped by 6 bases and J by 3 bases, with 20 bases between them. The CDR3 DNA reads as TGCGCCAGCAGAGAAGCGGGGGGAAGCATGCACTATGGCTACACCTTC. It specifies CASREAGGSMHYGYTF.

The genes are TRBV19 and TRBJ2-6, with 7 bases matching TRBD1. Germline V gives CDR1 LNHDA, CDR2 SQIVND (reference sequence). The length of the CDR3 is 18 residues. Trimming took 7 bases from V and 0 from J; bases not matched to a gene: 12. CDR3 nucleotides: TGTGCCAGTAAAGGATCGGGACAGTTATTCTCTGGGGCCAACGTCCTGACTTTC. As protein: CASKGSGQLFSGANVLTF.

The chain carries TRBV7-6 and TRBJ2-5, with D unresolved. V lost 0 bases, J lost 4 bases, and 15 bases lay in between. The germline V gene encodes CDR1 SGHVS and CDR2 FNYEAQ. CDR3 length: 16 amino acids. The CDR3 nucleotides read TGTGCCAGCAGCTTAGCGTTGGGTAGCTCAGGAGAGACCCAGTACTTC. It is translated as CASSLALGSSGETQYF.

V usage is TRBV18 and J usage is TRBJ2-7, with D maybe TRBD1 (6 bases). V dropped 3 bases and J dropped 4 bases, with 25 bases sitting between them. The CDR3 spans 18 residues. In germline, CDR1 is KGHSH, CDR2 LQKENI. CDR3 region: CASSPMGQGQKRGYEQYF. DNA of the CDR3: TGTGCCAGCTCACCGATGGGACAAGGGCAAAAGAGGGGATACGAGCAGTACTTC. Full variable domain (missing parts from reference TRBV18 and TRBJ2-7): NAGVMQNPRHLVRRRGQEARLRCSPMKGHSHVYWYRQLPEEGLKFMVYLQKENIIDESGMPKERFSAEFPKEGPSILRIQQVVRGDSAAYFCASSPMGQGQKRGYEQYFGPGTRLTVT.

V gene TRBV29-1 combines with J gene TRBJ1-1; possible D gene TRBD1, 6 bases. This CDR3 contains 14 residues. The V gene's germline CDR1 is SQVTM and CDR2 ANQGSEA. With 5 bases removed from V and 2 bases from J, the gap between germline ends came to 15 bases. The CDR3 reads CSVYIGQTNTEAFF. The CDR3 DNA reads TGCAGCGTTTATATTGGACAGACAAACACTGAAGCTTTCTTT. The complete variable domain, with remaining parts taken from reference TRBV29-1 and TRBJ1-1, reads SAVISQKPSRDICQRGTSLTIQCQVDSQVTMMFWYRQQPGQSLTLIATANQGSEATYESGFVIDKFPISRPNLTFSTLTVSNMSPEDSSIYLCSVYIGQTNTEAFFGQGTRLTVV.

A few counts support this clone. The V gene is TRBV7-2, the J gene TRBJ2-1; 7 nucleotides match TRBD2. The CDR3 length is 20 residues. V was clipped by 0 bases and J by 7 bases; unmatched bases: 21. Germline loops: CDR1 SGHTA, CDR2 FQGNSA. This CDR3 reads CASSLARVAGRGAQRNEQFF. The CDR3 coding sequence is TGTGCCAGCAGCTTAGCAAGAGTAGCGGGTAGGGGAGCACAAAGGAATGAGCAGTTCTTC. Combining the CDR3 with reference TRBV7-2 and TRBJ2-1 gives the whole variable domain GAGVSQSPSNKVTEKGKDVELRCDPISGHTALYWYRQSLGQGLEFLIYFQGNSAPDKSGLPSDRFSAERTGGSVSTLTIQRTQQEDSAVYLCASSLARVAGRGAQRNEQFFGPGTRLTVL.

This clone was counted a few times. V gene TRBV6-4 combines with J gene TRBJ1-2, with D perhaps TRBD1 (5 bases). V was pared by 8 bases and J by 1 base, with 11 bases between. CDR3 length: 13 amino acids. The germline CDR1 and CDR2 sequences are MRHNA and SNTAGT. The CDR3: CASAQGFNYGYTF. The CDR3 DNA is TGTGCCAGCGCCCAGGGCTTTAACTATGGCTACACCTTC.

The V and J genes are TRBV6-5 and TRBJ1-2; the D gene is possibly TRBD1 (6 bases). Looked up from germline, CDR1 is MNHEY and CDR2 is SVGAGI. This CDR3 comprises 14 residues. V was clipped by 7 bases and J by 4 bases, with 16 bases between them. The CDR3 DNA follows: TGTGCCAGCAAACCAACAGGGATTCGCTATGGCTACACCTTC. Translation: CASKPTGIRYGYTF.

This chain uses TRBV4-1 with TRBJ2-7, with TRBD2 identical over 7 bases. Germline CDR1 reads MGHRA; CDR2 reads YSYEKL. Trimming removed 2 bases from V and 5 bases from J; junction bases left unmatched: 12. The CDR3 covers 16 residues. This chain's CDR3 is CASSQSRLAFPDEQYF. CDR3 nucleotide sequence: TGCGCCAGCAGCCAAAGTCGACTAGCTTTCCCTGACGAGCAGTACTTC.

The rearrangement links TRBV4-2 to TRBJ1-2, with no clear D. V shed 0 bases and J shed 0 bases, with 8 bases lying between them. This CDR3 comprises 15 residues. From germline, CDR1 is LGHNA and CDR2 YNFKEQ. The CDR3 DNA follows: TGTGCCAGCAGCCAAGAGACGGCGGCTAACTATGGCTACACCTTC. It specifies CASSQETAANYGYTF.